This T cell receptor beta chain was captured by sequencing in a study of blood T cell repertoires in COVID-19. Study context: COVID-19 samples collected from the United States, Italy and Spain covered acute and convalescent phases. T cells, B-cell-depleted T cells, or PBMCs provided the cDNA or gDNA that served as material.

In the study's own analysis: Reference gene primer amplification in the assay estimated nucleated cell counts. Measured with immunoSEQ multiplex PCR; TCRdb has only the in-frame clones, and not every one. That table gives V, J and clone size, and the DNA gave D and trimming. The profile shows about 200,000 clones, 84% of them singletons. Germline loops: CDR1 SGHTS, CDR2 YDEGEE. V lost 0 bases, J lost 8 bases, and 5 bases stayed unmatched. The CDR3 has 14 amino acids. What was sequenced was peripheral blood. The origin of this receptor is a human donor in a cohort sampled during active COVID-19. The chain is built from TRBV5-8 and TRBJ2-1; 7 bases are shared with TRBD1. The CDR3 spells CASSLGDSLYEQFF. CDR3 sequence (DNA): TGTGCCAGCAGCTTGGGGGACAGTCTCTATGAGCAGTTCTTC.